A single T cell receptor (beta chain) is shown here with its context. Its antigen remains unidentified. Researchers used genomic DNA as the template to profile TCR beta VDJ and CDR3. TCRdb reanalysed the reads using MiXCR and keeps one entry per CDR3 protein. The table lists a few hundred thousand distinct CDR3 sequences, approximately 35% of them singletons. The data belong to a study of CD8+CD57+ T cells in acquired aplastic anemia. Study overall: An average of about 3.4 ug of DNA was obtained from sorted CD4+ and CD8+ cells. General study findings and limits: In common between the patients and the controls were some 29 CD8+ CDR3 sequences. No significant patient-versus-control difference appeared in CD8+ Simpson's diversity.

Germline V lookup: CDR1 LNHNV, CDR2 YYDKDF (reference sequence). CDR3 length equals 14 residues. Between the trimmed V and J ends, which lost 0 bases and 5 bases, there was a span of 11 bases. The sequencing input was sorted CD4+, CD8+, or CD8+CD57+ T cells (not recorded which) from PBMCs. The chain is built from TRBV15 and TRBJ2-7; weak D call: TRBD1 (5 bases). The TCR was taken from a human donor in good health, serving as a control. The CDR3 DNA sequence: TGTGCCACCAGCAGAGAGGTAGGGGCTAACGAGCAGTACTTC. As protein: CATSREVGANEQYF.